The 29 T cell receptor beta chains given below trace back to one sample, sequenced in a study of cytomegalovirus exposure and HLA in healthy donors. Clones were read by immunoSEQ multiplex PCR, and TCRdb kept only the in-frame ones, dropping some. The sample has about 64,000 clones; 85% to 95% are singletons. Sequencing was carried out using PBMCs. All receptors come from a young woman in good health and CMV-seropositive.

The rearrangement joins TRBV9 to TRBJ2-5; D might be TRBD2 (5 bases). The germline CDR1 and CDR2 sequences are SGDLS and YYNGEE. V was cut by 6 bases and J by 10 bases, with 19 bases left in between. This CDR3 is 13 amino acids long. In DNA form, the CDR3 reads TGTGCCAGCAACCCTCGGGATACGGGCTTCCAGTACTTC. Encoded protein: CASNPRDTGFQYF. Full variable domain (missing parts from reference TRBV9 and TRBJ2-5): DSGVTQTPKHLITATGQRVTLRCSPRSGDLSVYWYQQSLDQGLQFLIQYYNGEERAKGNILERFSAQQFPDLHSELNLSSLELGDSALYFCASNPRDTGFQYFGPGTRLLVL.

The rearrangement uses TRBV5-6 and TRBJ1-5; D is ambiguous. CDR3 length equals 14 residues. Germline CDR1 reads SGHDT; CDR2 reads YYEEEE. V was trimmed by 0 bases and J by 7 bases, leaving 11 bases between them. CDR3 sequence: CASSLGRAGQPQHF. The DNA for the CDR3 is TGTGCCAGCAGCTTGGGGAGGGCTGGACAGCCCCAGCATTTT. The full variable domain, rest sourced from reference TRBV5-6 and TRBJ1-5, is DAGVTQSPTHLIKTRGQQVTLRCSPKSGHDTVSWYQQALGQGPQFIFQYYEEEERQRGNFPDRFSGHQFPNYSSELNVNALLLGDSALYLCASSLGRAGQPQHFGDGTRLSIL.

The rearrangement links TRBV5-3 to TRBJ1-2, with 7 bases aligning to TRBD1. TRBV5-3 is treated as an ORF (open reading frame) with a function not yet certain. V was clipped by 4 bases and J by 4 bases; unmatched bases: 7. The CDR3 runs 14 residues. For the CDR3, the DNA is TGTGCCAGAAGCGTAAGACAGGGTCGCTATGGCTACACCTTC. Amino acids: CARSVRQGRYGYTF.

The rearrangement joins TRBV6-4 to TRBJ2-1; 9 nucleotides agree with TRBD2. CDR1 and CDR2 (germline): MRHNA, SNTAGT. This CDR3 contains 16 residues. Trimming at V came to 4 bases and at J to 6 bases, leaving 10 bases not matched to a gene. The CDR3 region is CASSARGLAGRNEQFF. For the CDR3, the DNA is TGTGCCAGCAGTGCCCGGGGGCTAGCGGGGCGCAATGAGCAGTTCTTC.

The genes are TRBV6-5 and TRBJ2-7, with a tentative D call TRBD1 (6 bases). This CDR3 has 15 residues. CDR1 is MNHEY, CDR2 SVGAGI, per germline. The V gene lost 2 bases and the J gene lost 2 bases, with 13 bases spanning the gap. For the CDR3, the DNA is TGTGCCAGCAGTTACGATCGAACAGGGCCCTACGAGCAGTACTTC. Protein product: CASSYDRTGPYEQYF.

The chain employs TRBV7-6 and TRBJ2-7; 7 bases agree with TRBD1. The germline CDR1 and CDR2 sequences are SGHVS and FNYEAQ. This CDR3 spans 19 amino acids. The junction had 16 bases not matched to a gene; V was cut back by 2 bases and J by 0 bases. CDR3 DNA: TGTGCCAGCAGCTTATTCTTGACAGGGAAAGGGCTTAACTCCTACGAGCAGTACTTC. Protein sequence: CASSLFLTGKGLNSYEQYF.

V is TRBV18 and J is TRBJ1-5; D not certain. CDR3 length: 15 amino acids. Germline V gene lookup returns CDR1 KGHSH and CDR2 LQKENI. Trimming stripped 3 bases from V and 5 bases from J, with 14 bases between. CDR3 region: CASSPTQEYHQPQHF. The CDR3 DNA reads TGTGCCAGCTCACCTACTCAGGAATACCATCAGCCCCAGCATTTT.

This chain links TRBV27 with TRBJ2-1; TRBD2 aligns across 13 bases. V shed 4 bases and J 8 bases; nucleotides not matched to a gene: 20. The germline V gene has CDR1 MNHEY and CDR2 SMNVEV (reference sequence). The CDR3 length is 20 residues. This CDR3 is CASSWYTSGRAGGVIYEQFF. In nucleotides, the CDR3 is TGTGCCAGCAGTTGGTACACTAGCGGGAGGGCGGGGGGGGTTATTTATGAGCAGTTCTTC.

A word on this clone: Other DNA sequences in the sample encode the same CDR3. The genes are TRBV5-1 and TRBJ2-7, with D unresolved. The CDR3 extends over 12 amino acids. V was clipped by 0 bases and J by 4 bases, with 5 bases between them. Germline V gene sequence: CDR1 SGHRS, CDR2 YFSETQ. The CDR3 reads CASSLGEYEQYF. The CDR3 DNA is TGCGCCAGCAGCTTGGGAGAGTACGAGCAGTACTTC.

The DNA of the CDR3 is TGTGCCAGCAGCTCACAGGGGGCGCCCCTTGAAGAGACCCAGTACTTC. The encoded protein is CASSSQGAPLEETQYF. The gene calls are TRBV5-4 and TRBJ2-5; 9 nucleotides align to TRBD1. This CDR3 is 16 amino acids long. From germline, CDR1 is SGHNT and CDR2 YYREEE (reference sequence). The V segment lost 3 bases and the J segment 3 bases; nucleotides outside the gene matches: 9.

The V and J genes are TRBV10-3 and TRBJ2-7; 14 bases agree with TRBD2. V shed 8 bases and J 1 base; nucleotides not matched to a gene: 7. Germline-derived CDR1 and CDR2 are ENHRY and SYGVKD. The CDR3 length is 16 residues. The CDR3 DNA is TGTGCCATCGGCGGACTAGCGGGAGGTATATCCTACGAGCAGTACTTC. It specifies CAIGGLAGGISYEQYF.

The chain recombines TRBV7-8 with TRBJ1-1; tentative D call: TRBD1 (6 bases). V was pared by 4 bases and J by 8 bases, with 8 bases between. This CDR3 contains 11 residues. Germline V gene sequence: CDR1 SGHVS, CDR2 FQNEAQ. Here the CDR3 reads CASSWGQEAFF. CDR3 nucleotides: TGTGCCAGCAGCTGGGGGCAGGAAGCTTTCTTT.

The chain links TRBV10-3 to TRBJ2-3; tentative D call: TRBD1 (7 bases). This CDR3 region has 14 residues. The germline CDR1 and CDR2 sequences are ENHRY and SYGVKD. The V gene lost 6 bases and the J gene lost 5 bases, with 15 bases spanning the gap. The CDR3: CAISEGAEGDTQYF. The CDR3 DNA is TGTGCCATCAGCGAGGGGGCGGAGGGAGATACGCAGTATTTT.

The gene calls are TRBV7-9 and TRBJ2-7, with unresolved D. Trimming stripped 4 bases from V and 6 bases from J, with 10 bases between. The CDR3 loop spans 12 amino acids. In germline, CDR1 is SEHNR, CDR2 FQNEAQ (reference sequence). CDR3 bases: TGTGCCAGCAGCTGTACGCGATGCGAGCAGTACTTC. This translates into CASSCTRCEQYF.

The chain is built from TRBV6-5 and TRBJ2-3, with TRBD2 identical over 13 bases. The germline V gene has CDR1 MNHEY and CDR2 SVGAGI. V lost 5 bases to trimming and J lost 6 bases; unmatched junction nucleotides: 5. CDR3 length: 15 amino acids. CDR3 in amino acids: CASSPTSGGADTQYF. CDR3 nucleotides: TGTGCCAGCAGTCCAACTAGCGGGGGGGCGGATACGCAGTATTTT.

The J gene is TRBJ2-7, the V gene TRBV19, with a possible D match to TRBD2 (5 bases). CDR1 and CDR2 (germline): LNHDA, SQIVND (reference sequence). Between the trimmed V and J ends, which lost 1 base and 2 bases, there was a span of 12 bases. The CDR3 extends over 15 amino acids. The CDR3: CASSIASGTTYEQYF. The CDR3 region has the DNA TGTGCCAGTAGTATAGCATCGGGAACGACCTACGAGCAGTACTTC.

This clone was seen only once. V gene TRBV2 combines with J gene TRBJ1-1; the D gene is possibly TRBD1 (5 bases). Trimming took 8 bases from V and 2 from J, leaving 9 bases between them. The CDR3 covers 12 residues. The germline CDR1 and CDR2 sequences are SNHLY and FYNNEI. The DNA of the CDR3 is TGTGCCAGCCGCAGGGATAACACTGAAGCTTTCTTT. This encodes CASRRDNTEAFF.

The chain employs TRBV7-3 and TRBJ2-1, with D perhaps matching TRBD1 (5 bases). V lost 5 bases and J lost 0, with 8 bases in between. Germline CDR1 reads SGHTA; CDR2 reads FQGTGA. The CDR3 consists of 14 residues. CDR3: CASSDRSSYNEQFF. The CDR3 bases are TGTGCCAGCAGCGACAGAAGCTCCTACAATGAGCAGTTCTTC.

This clone was observed a single time. The chain has TRBV19 and TRBJ2-2; 10 bases fit TRBD1. Germline trimming cut 9 bases from V and 4 bases from J; bases unmatched to any gene: 5. The CDR3 spans 14 residues. Germline values: CDR1 LNHDA, CDR2 SQIVND (reference sequence). CDR3 residues: CASQTGGSTGELFF. The CDR3 DNA reads as TGTGCCAGCCAGACAGGGGGCTCCACCGGGGAGCTGTTTTTT.

This clone showed up just once. The chain couples TRBV7-3 to TRBJ2-3; D perhaps matches TRBD1 (5 bases). Per the germline V gene, CDR1 is SGHTA and CDR2 is FQGTGA. The CDR3 runs to 16 residues. Trimming cost V 2 bases and J 0 bases, with 12 bases left between them. As DNA, the CDR3 is TGTGCCAGCAGCTTAGGTCGAGCAGGGAGCACAGATACGCAGTATTTT. Translated, it gives CASSLGRAGSTDTQYF. The full variable domain, in which reference TRBV7-3 and TRBJ2-3 provide the parts outside the CDR3, is GAGVSQTPSNKVTEKGKYVELRCDPISGHTALYWYRQSLGQGPEFLIYFQGTGAADDSGLPNDRFFAVRPEGSVSTLKIQRTERGDSAVYLCASSLGRAGSTDTQYFGPGTRLTVL.

V and J are TRBV5-1 and TRBJ1-1; the match to TRBD1 covers 8 bases. J was trimmed by 0 bases and V by 3 bases; bases with no gene match: 4. Germline V lookup: CDR1 SGHRS, CDR2 YFSETQ. The CDR3 is 15 residues long. In DNA, the CDR3 is TGCGCCAGCAGCTCTAAACAGGGGGTGAACACTGAAGCTTTCTTT. Its translation: CASSSKQGVNTEAFF.

The chain carries TRBV2 and TRBJ1-6; 8 bases map to TRBD1. Losses at the gene ends were 8 bases for V and 7 bases for J; bases not matched to a gene: 13. Germline CDR1 reads SNHLY; CDR2 reads FYNNEI. The CDR3 covers 16 residues. The CDR3 is CASSNLRRQGNSPLHF. The CDR3 DNA reads TGTGCCAGCTCGAACCTCCGGAGACAGGGGAATTCACCCCTCCACTTT.

This chain uses TRBV5-1 with TRBJ2-7, with D maybe TRBD2 (6 bases). The CDR3 covers 15 residues. CDR1 SGHRS and CDR2 YFSETQ come from the germline V gene. Between the trimmed V and J ends, which lost 1 base and 3 bases, there was a span of 14 bases. This CDR3 is CASSLYRGEDYEQYF. The CDR3 DNA is TGCGCCAGCAGCTTGTACCGAGGGGAGGACTACGAGCAGTACTTC.

The gene calls are TRBV6-6 and TRBJ2-6; no clear D. V shed 2 bases and J shed 0 bases, with 5 bases lying between them. Germline loops: CDR1 MNHNY, CDR2 SVGAGI (reference sequence). The CDR3 consists of 15 residues. The chain's CDR3 is CASSYTSSGANVLTF. The CDR3 coding sequence is TGTGCCAGCAGTTACACGAGCTCTGGGGCCAACGTCCTGACTTTC.

The J gene is TRBJ1-1, the V gene TRBV4-1; D not resolved. Germline V gene data show CDR1 as MGHRA and CDR2 as YSYEKL. The CDR3 has 16 amino acids. With 0 bases removed from V and 1 base from J, the gap between germline ends came to 12 bases. This chain's CDR3 is CASSQDPGAGNTEAFF. In DNA, the CDR3 is TGCGCCAGCAGCCAAGATCCGGGCGCGGGGAACACTGAAGCTTTCTTT.

This rearrangement joins TRBV7-2 to TRBJ2-3; tentatively, D is TRBD1 (6 bases). Trimming pared 3 bases from V and 3 bases from J, leaving 13 bases between. This CDR3 is 15 amino acids long. Germline assignment: CDR1 SGHTA and CDR2 FQGNSA. The CDR3 region is CASSFNRVGTDTQYF. In DNA form, the CDR3 reads TGTGCCAGCAGCTTCAACAGGGTCGGGACAGATACGCAGTATTTT.

J is TRBJ1-1 and V is TRBV5-1; maybe TRBD1 (5 bases). The V gene's germline CDR1 is SGHRS and CDR2 YFSETQ. The CDR3 is made up of 15 amino acids. V lost 5 bases to trimming and J lost 3 bases, with 17 bases between them. The CDR3 DNA reads as TGCGCCAGCAGTTCTGAAACCTTGACAGACACTGAAGCTTTCTTT. This encodes CASSSETLTDTEAFF.

The rearrangement links TRBV30 to TRBJ2-7; D is perhaps TRBD2 (6 bases). The CDR3 is 13 amino acids. CDR1 is GTSNPN and CDR2 is SVGIG in the germline V gene (reference sequence). The V and J ends lost 4 bases and 6 bases respectively, with 16 bases between them. The CDR3 region is CAWIGDGSGEQYF. CDR3 coding DNA: TGTGCCTGGATCGGGGACGGGAGTGGCGAGCAGTACTTC.

The V gene is TRBV5-4, the J gene TRBJ2-7, with 8 bases lining up with TRBD1. There are 12 residues in the CDR3. Germline V gene data show CDR1 as SGHNT and CDR2 as YYREEE (reference sequence). V gave up 3 bases and J gave up 6 bases; unmatched junction bases: 2. The CDR3 loop reads CASSSTGAEQYF. DNA for the CDR3: TGTGCCAGCAGCTCGACAGGGGCCGAGCAGTACTTC.